This TCR beta chain was recorded in a study of blood T cell repertoires in COVID-19. The overall study: Material from acute and convalescent COVID-19 was sourced from the United States, Italy and Spain.

Authors' methods: Reference gene primer amplification gave nucleated cell count estimates. TCRdb's copy holds only in-frame clones and misses some; the assay was immunoSEQ multiplex PCR. Clone size and V and J calls were adopted from that table, with D and trimming inferred from the DNA. The sample records roughly 500,000 clones, 88% being singletons. Deletions cut 3 bases from V and 8 bases from J, with 16 bases between. CDR1 is SNHLY and CDR2 is FYNNEI in the germline V gene. CDR3 length: 14 amino acids. The specimen was PBMCs or T cells enriched from blood (not recorded which). The V and J genes are TRBV2 and TRBJ1-1; the D is unclear. The receptor comes from a woman aged 40 to 55 who had recovered from COVID-19. As DNA, the CDR3 is TGTGCCAGCAGTGAGCGGCTGGCCGATACAGAAGCTTTCTTT. This translates into CASSERLADTEAFF.